Below are 27 T cell receptor beta chains sequenced from a single sample in a study of T cell responses to AZD1222 COVID-19 vaccine. Here immunoSEQ multiplex PCR was the method, and the copy in TCRdb shows in-frame clones only, minus some. The sample has roughly 120,000 clones, around 85% seen once. Sequencing was performed on peripheral blood, taken 28 days after the second AZD1222 dose. Receptors originate from an adult who received the AZD1222 COVID-19 vaccine.

The chain has TRBV28 and TRBJ1-2; a weak D match, TRBD1 (5 bases). The CDR3 has 13 amino acids. Germline CDR1 MDHEN, CDR2 SYDVKM. Deletions cut 6 bases from V and 2 bases from J, with 10 bases between. CDR3 residues: CASSRDSNYGYTF. As DNA, the CDR3 is TGTGCCAGCAGCCGTGACAGCAACTATGGCTACACCTTC.

The chain carries TRBV19 and TRBJ1-5; possibly TRBD1 for D (5 bases). Germline assignment: CDR1 LNHDA and CDR2 SQIVND (reference sequence). The V end was cut by 3 bases, the J end by 0 bases, with 24 bases between. This CDR3 is built from 20 residues. The CDR3 sequence: CASSIRSVADTFYSNQPQHF. CDR3 DNA: TGTGCCAGTAGTATTAGGAGCGTGGCGGACACCTTTTATAGCAATCAGCCCCAGCATTTT.

This clone was recorded only once. This chain uses TRBV7-9 with TRBJ2-5; tentative D call: TRBD1 (5 bases). This CDR3 has 13 residues. Trimming shortened V by 2 bases and J by 2 bases, and 6 bases separated the two germline ends. CDR1 and CDR2 from the germline V gene are SEHNR and FQNEAQ (reference sequence). In DNA, the CDR3 is TGTGCCAGCAGCTTAAGGGGACAAGAGACCCAGTACTTC. Amino acids: CASSLRGQETQYF.

The gene calls are TRBV27 and TRBJ1-6; tentative D call: TRBD1 (5 bases). Trimming cost V 3 bases and J 12 bases, with 21 bases left between them. CDR3 length equals 16 residues. CDR1 is MNHEY, CDR2 SMNVEV, per germline (reference sequence). CDR3 in DNA: TGTGCCAGCAGTTTTGGGTGGGGTGGGGGTTCGGAACCCCTCCACTTT. The encoded protein is CASSFGWGGGSEPLHF.

This clone has only a few counts. The chain has TRBV28 and TRBJ1-4; 12 bases align to TRBD1. Germline CDR1 reads MDHEN; CDR2 reads SYDVKM. The CDR3 is made up of 15 amino acids. The J segment lost 8 bases and the V segment lost 3 bases, leaving 4 bases of the junction unmatched. The CDR3 loop is CASSFTGTGGEKLFF. The DNA for the CDR3 is TGTGCCAGCAGTTTCACCGGGACAGGGGGCGAAAAACTGTTTTTT.

The chain combines TRBV11-2 with TRBJ1-4, with D maybe TRBD1 (6 bases). V was cut by 3 bases and J by 5 bases, with 10 bases left in between. The CDR3 has 14 amino acids. The germline gives CDR1 SGHAT, CDR2 FQNNGV. The CDR3 sequence: CASSLGAGNEKLFF. CDR3 DNA: TGTGCCAGCAGCTTGGGGGCAGGCAATGAAAAACTGTTTTTT.

The chain links TRBV7-9 to TRBJ2-5, with TRBD1 matching over 9 bases. The germline CDR1 and CDR2 sequences are SEHNR and FQNEAQ (reference sequence). The ends lost 6 bases at V and 1 base at J; junction bases unmatched: 6. CDR3 length: 15 amino acids. The CDR3 region is CASSTGTGIQETQYF. CDR3 sequence (DNA): TGTGCCAGCAGTACCGGGACAGGGATCCAAGAGACCCAGTACTTC. Complete variable domain (other parts from reference TRBV7-9 and TRBJ2-5): DTGVSQNPRHKITKRGQNVTFRCDPISEHNRLYWYRQTLGQGPEFLTYFQNEAQLEKSRLLSDRFSAERPKGSFSTLEIQRTEQGDSAMYLCASSTGTGIQETQYFGPGTRLLVL.

CDR3 nucleotide sequence: TGTGCCAGCAGTACTAGACTCTCCCAGCATTTT. Protein product: CASSTRLSQHF. The chain combines TRBV28 with TRBJ1-5; D not certain. Germline loops: CDR1 MDHEN, CDR2 SYDVKM. V gave up 5 bases and J gave up 11 bases, with 10 bases separating them. CDR3 length: 11 amino acids.

The chain joins TRBV3-1 (or the pseudogene TRBV3-2) to TRBJ2-3; 12 nucleotides line up with TRBD2. CDR3 size: 16 residues. Germline CDR1 LGHDT, CDR2 YNNKEL (reference sequence). The J segment lost 0 bases and the V segment lost 3 bases, leaving 1 base of the junction unmatched. The CDR3 here is CASSHGLAGSTDTQYF. The CDR3 coding sequence is TGTGCCAGCAGCCACGGACTAGCGGGGAGCACAGATACGCAGTATTTT.

This clone was seen just once. This rearrangement joins TRBV9 to TRBJ1-1; the D gene is possibly TRBD1 (6 bases). The CDR3 spans 13 residues. V was clipped by 4 bases and J by 2 bases, with 9 bases between them. Germline V lookup: CDR1 SGDLS, CDR2 YYNGEE. The CDR3 loop reads CASSMGHNTEAFF. The CDR3 nucleotides read TGTGCCAGCAGCATGGGACATAACACTGAAGCTTTCTTT.

This rearrangement joins TRBV7-8 to TRBJ2-5, with TRBD2 identical over 11 bases. The CDR3 totals 20 residues. V dropped 1 base and J dropped 9; count of bases not matched to a gene: 22. The V gene's germline CDR1 is SGHVS and CDR2 FQNEAQ. The CDR3 protein is CASSLGWLGLAGRKEGAQYF. The CDR3, as DNA: TGTGCCAGCAGCTTAGGTTGGTTAGGACTAGCGGGCCGGAAGGAGGGTGCCCAGTACTTC.

The chain links TRBV27 to TRBJ2-3; TRBD2 is a possible D gene (5 bases). Germline assignment: CDR1 MNHEY and CDR2 SMNVEV (reference sequence). CDR3 length: 16 residues. Deletions cut 0 bases from V and 0 bases from J, with 10 bases between. The CDR3 protein is CASSLSLGGSTDTQYF. Here the CDR3 DNA reads TGTGCCAGCAGTTTATCGTTGGGCGGGAGCACAGATACGCAGTATTTT.

J is TRBJ2-7 and V is TRBV5-1; D ambiguous. Trimming pared 1 base from V and 5 bases from J, leaving 16 bases between. The CDR3 runs 15 residues. CDR1 SGHRS and CDR2 YFSETQ come from the germline V gene. The CDR3 spells CASSLNGGELNEQYF. Here the CDR3 DNA reads TGCGCCAGCAGCTTGAACGGTGGGGAATTAAACGAGCAGTACTTC.

The rearrangement joins TRBV6-5 to TRBJ1-4; unclear D gene. The CDR3 sequence is 14 residues long. Germline V gene lookup returns CDR1 MNHEY and CDR2 SVGAGI. Trimming cost V 6 bases and J 0 bases, with 8 bases left between them. The CDR3 sequence is CASRDATTNEKLFF. CDR3 bases: TGTGCCAGCAGAGACGCAACAACTAATGAAAAACTGTTTTTT.

The chain combines TRBV10-3 with TRBJ2-1, with D perhaps TRBD1 or TRBD2 (6 bases each). The CDR3 is 13 amino acids. V shed 11 bases and J shed 2 bases, with 13 bases lying between them. Germline assignment: CDR1 ENHRY and CDR2 SYGVKD. CDR3 region: CAGGSGAYNEQFF. CDR3 DNA sequence: TGTGCCGGGGGGTCAGGGGCCTACAATGAGCAGTTCTTC.

The chain employs TRBV11-2 and TRBJ2-4; D may be TRBD1 or TRBD2 (6 bases each). Germline-derived CDR1 and CDR2 are SGHAT and FQNNGV. The CDR3 sequence is 13 residues long. V was cut by 5 bases and J by 8 bases, with 13 bases left in between. CDR3 sequence: CASSPQEGDIQYF. The CDR3 DNA reads as TGTGCCAGCAGCCCACAGGAGGGGGACATTCAGTACTTC.

The chain has TRBV15 and TRBJ2-3, with a weak D call TRBD2 (6 bases). V was cut by 0 bases and J by 3 bases, with 10 bases left in between. This CDR3 contains 15 residues. Germline V gene data show CDR1 as LNHNV and CDR2 as YYDKDF (reference sequence). CDR3 protein: CATSRERGFTDTQYF. CDR3 coding DNA: TGTGCCACCAGCAGAGAACGGGGGTTTACAGATACGCAGTATTTT.

The V gene is TRBV15, the J gene TRBJ2-2; 7 nucleotides align to TRBD1. V gave up 5 bases and J gave up 4 bases; unmatched junction bases: 7. Germline V gene data show CDR1 as LNHNV and CDR2 as YYDKDF (reference sequence). This CDR3 is 15 amino acids long. CDR3 sequence: CATSVRHRGTGELFF. DNA of the CDR3: TGTGCCACCAGCGTTCGACACAGGGGCACCGGGGAGCTGTTTTTT.

J is TRBJ1-1 and V is TRBV6-5; no clear D. With 5 bases removed from V and 4 bases from J, the gap between germline ends came to 5 bases. This CDR3 is 11 amino acids long. Germline V lookup: CDR1 MNHEY, CDR2 SVGAGI. The CDR3 is CASSTLTEAFF. CDR3 coding DNA: TGTGCCAGCAGTACACTCACTGAAGCTTTCTTT.

This chain connects TRBV11-2 to TRBJ1-4; 7 bases align to TRBD1. V lost 2 bases and J lost 15; bases outside the gene matches: 6. This CDR3 is built from 12 residues. Germline V CDR1 and CDR2: SGHAT, FQNNGV. CDR3: CASSLPGQPVFF. The CDR3 coding sequence is TGTGCCAGCAGCTTACCGGGACAGCCGGTGTTTTTT.

The chain carries TRBV6-5 and TRBJ1-2; the D gene is possibly TRBD1 (6 bases). Trimming removed 4 bases from V and 0 bases from J, with 12 bases in between. There are 15 residues in the CDR3. From germline, CDR1 is MNHEY and CDR2 SVGAGI. This CDR3 is CASSSGHSANYGYTF. CDR3 coding DNA: TGTGCCAGCAGTTCGGGACACTCAGCTAACTATGGCTACACCTTC.

CDR3 in amino acids: CASSAGLGSGGYTF. The CDR3 nucleotides are TGTGCCAGCAGTGCCGGACTGGGTTCAGGTGGCTACACCTTC. The rearrangement uses TRBV28 and TRBJ1-2; D call uncertain. V was trimmed by 5 bases and J by 7 bases, leaving 17 bases between them. The CDR3 is 14 residues long. Germline assignment: CDR1 MDHEN and CDR2 SYDVKM.

CDR3 DNA sequence: TGTGCCAGCAGCTTGGGACTTAACAATGAGCAGTTCTTC. This gives the protein CASSLGLNNEQFF. The gene calls are TRBV11-3 and TRBJ2-1, with a weak D call TRBD2 (6 bases). From germline, CDR1 is SGHNT and CDR2 YENEEA. V was clipped by 3 bases and J by 5 bases, with 8 bases between them. This CDR3 is built from 13 residues.

The CDR3 DNA sequence: TGTGCCAGCAGCGATTTGAGGGGGGGGAACACTGAAGCTTTCTTT. Its translation is CASSDLRGGNTEAFF. The J gene is TRBJ1-1, the V gene TRBV3-1 (or the pseudogene TRBV3-2); weak D call: TRBD1 (6 bases). Germline values: CDR1 LGHDT, CDR2 YNNKEL (reference sequence). Trimming removed 5 bases at V and 1 base at J, with 14 bases between. CDR3 size: 15 residues.

The J gene is TRBJ1-1, the V gene TRBV5-5; D perhaps matches TRBD1 (6 bases). The germline CDR1 and CDR2 sequences are SGHKS and YYEKEE (reference sequence). The CDR3 is 16 residues long. Trimming removed 4 bases from V and 6 bases from J, with 22 bases in between. The CDR3: CASSITPTGLPSEAFF. The CDR3 nucleotides read TGTGCCAGCAGCATAACTCCGACAGGTCTGCCTTCTGAAGCTTTCTTT.

This chain links TRBV4-2 with TRBJ2-7, with 9 bases lining up with TRBD1. The germline CDR1 and CDR2 sequences are LGHNA and YNFKEQ. The CDR3 totals 16 residues. V shed 3 bases, J shed 1 base, and the junction held 7 bases outside the gene matches. CDR3 coding DNA: TGTGCCAGCAGCCACGTGACAGGGGGTGAATCCTACGAGCAGTACTTC. It translates to CASSHVTGGESYEQYF.

This clone was seen a single time. The genes are TRBV6-5 and TRBJ2-1; D is ambiguous. Germline CDR1 reads MNHEY; CDR2 reads SVGAGI. Between the trimmed V and J ends, which lost 3 bases and 9 bases, there was a span of 6 bases. The CDR3 runs 11 residues. The CDR3 reads CASSYESEQFF. The CDR3 DNA reads TGTGCCAGCAGTTATGAGAGTGAGCAGTTCTTC.